This T cell receptor beta chain was identified in a study of T cells in Graves' hyperthyroidism and ophthalmopathy. Study-wide results and limits: Separating ophthalmopathy from stable hyperthyroidism was achieved by a 13 V-J model.

The study based diagnoses on clinical symptoms, serum thyroxine and TRAb, thyroid ultrasound and orbital computed tomography. TCR beta CDR3 region amplification was performed from RNA transcripts. The HTBI set primed first-round TCR CDR3 RT-PCR. TCRdb re-derived calls from the multiplex PCR reads in MiXCR, one entry per CDR3 protein. The sample lists 500,000 to 600,000 distinct CDR3 sequences, around 46% occurring once. Germline loops: CDR1 SQVTM, CDR2 ANQGSEA. This CDR3 contains 11 residues. The germline V and J ends were trimmed by 8 bases and 2 bases, with 10 bases remaining between them. As for this clonotype: Antigen: not known.

V usage is TRBV29-1 and J usage is TRBJ2-7; D is possibly TRBD2 (6 bases). The specimen was peripheral blood or thyroid tissue (not recorded which). This clonotype was obtained from an adult woman with Graves' disease, either hyperthyroidism or ophthalmopathy (not recorded which). The CDR3 DNA is TGCAGCTTTGGGAGGACCTACGAGCAGTACTTC. Protein sequence: CSFGRTYEQYF.